The present T cell receptor (beta chain) was sequenced within a study of cytomegalovirus exposure and HLA in healthy donors. Study as a whole: Clustering assigned 81% of the 350 to 450 genotyped donors to the Caucasian-associated ancestry cluster.

Germline CDR1 is SEHNR and CDR2 is FQNEAQ (reference sequence). Deletions cut 5 bases from V and 6 bases from J, with 15 bases between. CDR3 size: 14 residues. Regarding this clone: Its specificity is not known.

Overall study findings and caveats: Later analysis placed DRB1 highest and HLA-C lowest in TCR association rates, which differed by HLA locus. Several top significant clusters appeared, in a later analysis, to be linked to common viral pathogens. It was assumed in the presence/absence analyses that sequencing depth was roughly uniform across donors.

PCR amplification relied on 60 Vbeta primers (plus 13 Jbeta primers). Repertoires were generated with immunoSEQ multiplex PCR, while TCRdb's copy carries only in-frame clones and drops some. The sample lists about 190,000 clones; roughly three quarters were seen once. The clonotype originates from a woman aged 18-29 years in good health and CMV-seronegative. Material for sequencing was PBMCs. The chain has TRBV7-9 and TRBJ2-3; a weak D match, TRBD2 (6 bases). The CDR3 loop reads CASSPGEGPDTQYF. CDR3 nucleotide sequence: TGTGCCAGCAGCCCGGGGGAAGGACCCGATACGCAGTATTTT.